Sequencing of this TCR beta chain was carried out in a study of T cell changes during pregnancy in multiple sclerosis. Some clones are missing from TCRdb's copy, which holds only in-frame ones; the method was immunoSEQ multiplex PCR. The sample has 45,000 to 70,000 clones; 92% are singletons. CDR3 length equals 17 residues. The V gene lost 5 bases and the J gene lost 4 bases, with 20 bases spanning the gap. Per germline, CDR1 SGHTA and CDR2 FQGTGA. Source: CD4+ T cells from peripheral blood mononuclear cells, taken after pregnancy. V is TRBV7-3 and J is TRBJ2-2; perhaps TRBD2 as D (6 bases). The origin of this receptor is a female donor with multiple sclerosis, enrolled in a pregnancy study. CDR3 amino acids: CASSAGRGLPGTGELFF. The CDR3 region has the DNA TGTGCCAGCAGCGCGGGGCGGGGACTTCCTGGCACCGGGGAGCTGTTTTTT.